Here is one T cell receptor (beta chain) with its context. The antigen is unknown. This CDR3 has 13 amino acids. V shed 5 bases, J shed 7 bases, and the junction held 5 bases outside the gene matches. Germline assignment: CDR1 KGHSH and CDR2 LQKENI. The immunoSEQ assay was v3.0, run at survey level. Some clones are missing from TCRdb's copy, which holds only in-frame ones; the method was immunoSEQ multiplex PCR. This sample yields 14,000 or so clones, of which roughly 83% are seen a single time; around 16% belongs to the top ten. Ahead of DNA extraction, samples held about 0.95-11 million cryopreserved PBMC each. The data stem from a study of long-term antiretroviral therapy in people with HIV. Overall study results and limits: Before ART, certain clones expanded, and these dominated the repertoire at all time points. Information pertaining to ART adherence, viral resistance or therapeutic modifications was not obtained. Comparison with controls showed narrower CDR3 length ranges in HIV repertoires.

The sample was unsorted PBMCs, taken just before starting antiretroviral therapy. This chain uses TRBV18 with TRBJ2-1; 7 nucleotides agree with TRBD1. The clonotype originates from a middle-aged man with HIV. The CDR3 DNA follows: TGTGCCAGCTCAGGAGACAGGGCTAATGAGCAGTTCTTC. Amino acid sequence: CASSGDRANEQFF. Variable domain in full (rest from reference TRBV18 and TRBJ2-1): NAGVMQNPRHLVRRRGQEARLRCSPMKGHSHVYWYRQLPEEGLKFMVYLQKENIIDESGMPKERFSAEFPKEGPSILRIQQVVRGDSAAYFCASSGDRANEQFFGPGTRLTVL.